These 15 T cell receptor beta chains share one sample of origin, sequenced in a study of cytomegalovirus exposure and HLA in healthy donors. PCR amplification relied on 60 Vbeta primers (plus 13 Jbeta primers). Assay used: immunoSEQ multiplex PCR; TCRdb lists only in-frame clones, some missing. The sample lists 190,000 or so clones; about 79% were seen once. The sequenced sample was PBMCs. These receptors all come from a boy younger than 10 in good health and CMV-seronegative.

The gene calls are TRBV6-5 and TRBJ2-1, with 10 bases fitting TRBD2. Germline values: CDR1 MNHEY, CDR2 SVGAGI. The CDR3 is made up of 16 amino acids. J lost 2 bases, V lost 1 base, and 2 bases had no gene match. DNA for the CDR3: TGTGCCAGCAGTTACTGGACTAGCGGAGCCTACAATGAGCAGTTCTTC. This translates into CASSYWTSGAYNEQFF.

CDR3 DNA sequence: TGTGCCAGCAGCCGGGACAGCTCCTACTACGAGCAGTACTTC. Its translation is CASSRDSSYYEQYF. The rearrangement links TRBV7-9 to TRBJ2-7; 7 nucleotides line up with TRBD1. The V gene end was trimmed by 5 bases and the J gene end by 3 bases; junction bases not matched to a gene: 7. This CDR3 comprises 14 residues. The germline gives CDR1 SEHNR, CDR2 FQNEAQ (reference sequence).

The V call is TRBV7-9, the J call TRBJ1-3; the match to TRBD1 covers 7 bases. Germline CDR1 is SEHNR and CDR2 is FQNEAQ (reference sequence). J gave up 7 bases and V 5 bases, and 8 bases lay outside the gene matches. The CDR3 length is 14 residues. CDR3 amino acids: CASSKAGGRNTIYF. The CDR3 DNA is TGTGCCAGCAGCAAAGCAGGGGGGAGGAACACCATATATTTT.

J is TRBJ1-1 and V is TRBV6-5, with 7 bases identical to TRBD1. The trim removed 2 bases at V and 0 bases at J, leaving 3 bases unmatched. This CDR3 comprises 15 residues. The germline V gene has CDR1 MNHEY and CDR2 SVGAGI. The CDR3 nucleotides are TGTGCCAGCAGTTACAAGACAGGGTTGAACACTGAAGCTTTCTTT. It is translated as CASSYKTGLNTEAFF.

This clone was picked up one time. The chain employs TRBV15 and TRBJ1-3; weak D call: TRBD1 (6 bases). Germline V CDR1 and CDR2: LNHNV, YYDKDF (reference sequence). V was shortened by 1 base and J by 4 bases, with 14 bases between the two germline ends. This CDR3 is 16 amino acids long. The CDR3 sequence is CATSRGGGRLGNTIYF. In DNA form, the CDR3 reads TGTGCCACCAGCAGAGGGGGGGGCCGCTTGGGAAACACCATATATTTT.

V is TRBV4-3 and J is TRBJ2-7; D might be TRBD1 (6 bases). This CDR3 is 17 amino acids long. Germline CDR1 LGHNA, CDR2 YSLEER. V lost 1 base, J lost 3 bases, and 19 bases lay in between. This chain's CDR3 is CASSQVVGRGYHYEQYF. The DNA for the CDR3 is TGCGCCAGCAGCCAAGTGGTAGGCAGGGGCTACCACTACGAGCAGTACTTC.

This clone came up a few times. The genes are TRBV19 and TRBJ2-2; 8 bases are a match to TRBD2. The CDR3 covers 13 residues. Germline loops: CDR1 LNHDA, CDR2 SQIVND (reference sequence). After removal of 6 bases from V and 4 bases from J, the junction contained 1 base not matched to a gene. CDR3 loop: CASRSGGTGELFF. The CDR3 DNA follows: TGTGCCAGTAGAAGCGGGGGCACCGGGGAGCTGTTTTTT.

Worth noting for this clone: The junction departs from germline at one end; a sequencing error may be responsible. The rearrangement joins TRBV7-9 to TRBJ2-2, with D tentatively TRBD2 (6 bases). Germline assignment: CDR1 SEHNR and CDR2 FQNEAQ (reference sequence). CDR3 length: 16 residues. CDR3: CASSSAYQTGYGGLFF. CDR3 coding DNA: TGTGCCAGCAGCTCAGCCTACCAAACAGGATACGGGGGGCTGTTTTTT.

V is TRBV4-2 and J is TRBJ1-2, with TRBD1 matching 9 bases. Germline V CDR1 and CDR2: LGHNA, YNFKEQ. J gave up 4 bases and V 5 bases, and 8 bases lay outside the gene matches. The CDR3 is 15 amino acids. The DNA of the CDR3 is TGTGCCAGCAGCGAGGATGGGACAGGGTCCTATGGCTACACCTTC. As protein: CASSEDGTGSYGYTF.

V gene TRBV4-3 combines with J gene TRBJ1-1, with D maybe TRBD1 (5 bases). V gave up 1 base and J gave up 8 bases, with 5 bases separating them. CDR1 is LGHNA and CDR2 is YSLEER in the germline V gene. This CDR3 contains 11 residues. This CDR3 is CASSQGTEAFF. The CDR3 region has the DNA TGCGCCAGCAGCCAAGGGACAGAAGCTTTCTTT.

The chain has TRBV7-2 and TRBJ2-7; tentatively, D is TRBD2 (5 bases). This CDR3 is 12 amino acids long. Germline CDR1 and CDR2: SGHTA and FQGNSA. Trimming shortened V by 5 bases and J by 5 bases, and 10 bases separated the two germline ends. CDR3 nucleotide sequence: TGTGCCAGCAGCCTAGGAGGTCACGAGCAGTACTTC. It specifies CASSLGGHEQYF.

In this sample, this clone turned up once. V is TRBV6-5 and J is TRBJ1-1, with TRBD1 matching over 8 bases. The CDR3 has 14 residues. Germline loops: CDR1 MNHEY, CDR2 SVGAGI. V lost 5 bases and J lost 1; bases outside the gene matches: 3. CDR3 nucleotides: TGTGCCAGCAGTGAAGACAGGGGGAACACTGAAGCTTTCTTT. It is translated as CASSEDRGNTEAFF.

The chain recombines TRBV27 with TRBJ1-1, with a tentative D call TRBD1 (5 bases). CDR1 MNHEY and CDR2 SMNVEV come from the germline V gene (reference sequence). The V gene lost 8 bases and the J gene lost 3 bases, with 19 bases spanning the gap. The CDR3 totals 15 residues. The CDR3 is CASVISWGVDTEAFF. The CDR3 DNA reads TGTGCCAGCGTTATTTCGTGGGGCGTCGACACTGAAGCTTTCTTT.

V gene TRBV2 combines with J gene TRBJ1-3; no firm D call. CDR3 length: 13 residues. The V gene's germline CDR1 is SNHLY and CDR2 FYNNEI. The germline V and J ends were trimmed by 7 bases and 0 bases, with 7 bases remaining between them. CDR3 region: CASTGSSGNTIYF. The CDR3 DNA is TGTGCCAGCACTGGCAGCTCTGGAAACACCATATATTTT.

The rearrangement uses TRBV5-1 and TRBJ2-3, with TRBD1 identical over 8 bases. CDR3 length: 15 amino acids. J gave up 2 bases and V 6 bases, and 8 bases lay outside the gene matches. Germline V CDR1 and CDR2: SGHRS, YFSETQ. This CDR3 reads CASMGGTGFTDTQYF. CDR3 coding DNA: TGCGCCAGCATGGGCGGGACAGGCTTCACAGATACGCAGTATTTT.